This T cell receptor (beta chain) was identified in a study of control samples from healthy donors and cancer patients. The table came from immunoSEQ multiplex PCR; TCRdb's copy has only in-frame clones and leaves some out. The data hold 120,000 or so clones, with approximately 92% observed a single time. The material sequenced was PBMCs. The TCR sequence derives from an elderly man with head and neck cancer.

The CDR3 loop is CASSQTGRNTEAFF. CDR3 nucleotides: TGTGCCAGCAGCCAAACAGGGCGGAACACTGAAGCTTTCTTT. The rearrangement uses TRBV3-1 (or the pseudogene TRBV3-2) and TRBJ1-1; maybe TRBD1 (6 bases). The CDR3 consists of 14 residues. Germline CDR1 reads LGHDT; CDR2 reads YNNKEL (reference sequence). Deletions cut 2 bases from V and 1 base from J, with 8 bases between.